This T cell receptor beta chain stems from a study of blood T cells in healthy people across ages. Overall study findings and caveats: Among long-lived donors, naive CD4+ cells were more numerous and diversity higher than in aged donors.

With V trimmed by 6 bases and J by 2 bases, 4 bases remained unmatched. In germline, CDR1 is SEHNR, CDR2 FQNEAQ (reference sequence). The CDR3 covers 14 residues. On this clonotype: The antigen is undetermined. Without the conserved terminal phenylalanine or tryptophan, this CDR3 likely stems from a read error.

A sample-barcoded 5' primer and a J-beta primer mix were used in a second PCR of roughly 7 to 12 cycles. Unique molecular identifiers of 12 random nucleotides labeled each cDNA. From the 5' RACE reads, TCRdb called clonotypes with MiXCR, one entry per CDR3 protein. The repertoire holds some 1.6 million distinct CDR3 sequences, with approximately 32% as singletons. The receptor was isolated from a woman in her twenties or thirties in good health. Sequencing was done on a sample of blood. The rearrangement uses TRBV7-9 and TRBJ2-5; TRBD1 matches at 9 bases. Here the CDR3 reads CASRLGQGQETQYS. The CDR3 coding sequence is TGTGCCAGCAGATTGGGACAGGGTCAAGAGACCCAGTACTCC.